These 8 T cell receptor beta chains originate from one sample sequenced in a study of shared clonotypes between healthy human individuals. Some clones are missing from TCRdb's copy, which holds only in-frame ones; the method was immunoSEQ multiplex PCR. This sample has 550,000 to 700,000 clones, with around three quarters found just once. What was sequenced was memory CD4+ T cells sorted from blood. Subset indicated: CD45RA-negative fraction. These receptors were taken from a woman between 25 and 40 years old in good health.

The V gene is TRBV28, the J gene TRBJ1-2, with a possible D match to TRBD1 (5 bases). The CDR3 covers 15 residues. Trimming left V 7 bases short and J 6 bases short, with 21 bases between. Germline loops: CDR1 MDHEN, CDR2 SYDVKM. In DNA form, the CDR3 reads TGTGCCAGCAAAGCAAGGGGAGAGGCGAAACATGGCTACACCTTC. Translated: CASKARGEAKHGYTF.

Remarks on this clone: A much larger clonotype is one base distant, so this may be a read error. This rearrangement joins TRBV7-9 to TRBJ2-1, with no clear D. Germline CDR1 is SEHNR and CDR2 is FQNEAQ (reference sequence). The CDR3 length is 12 residues. The V gene lost 2 bases and the J gene lost 4 bases, with 3 bases spanning the gap. CDR3 in amino acids: CASSLIYNEQFF. Written as DNA, the CDR3 is TGTGCCAGCAGCTTAATTTACAATGAGCAGTTCTTC.

This chain uses TRBV19 with TRBJ2-3, with no clear D. V lost 5 bases, J lost 0 bases, and 9 bases lay in between. The length of the CDR3 is 14 residues. Germline CDR1 and CDR2: LNHDA and SQIVND (reference sequence). Here the CDR3 reads CASSDGRSTDTQYF. CDR3 DNA: TGTGCCAGTAGTGATGGACGGAGCACAGATACGCAGTATTTT.

The CDR3 region has the DNA TGTGCCAGCAGCTTGGACGGGAGTGGATCCTACGAGCAGTACTTC. Encoded protein: CASSLDGSGSYEQYF. The chain recombines TRBV5-5 with TRBJ2-7, with a tentative D call TRBD2 (6 bases). Germline CDR1 reads SGHKS; CDR2 reads YYEKEE (reference sequence). This CDR3 contains 15 residues. V lost 0 bases and J lost 1, with 11 bases in between.

This chain connects TRBV28 to TRBJ1-3, with unresolved D. CDR3 size: 12 residues. The germline gives CDR1 MDHEN, CDR2 SYDVKM. Between the trimmed V and J ends, which lost 7 bases and 7 bases, there was a span of 11 bases. In nucleotides, the CDR3 is TGTGCCAGCACCAACCCGGTGAACACCATATATTTT. Translation gives CASTNPVNTIYF.

The rearrangement uses TRBV19 and TRBJ1-5; TRBD1 is a possible D gene (6 bases). The CDR3 spans 14 residues. Germline CDR1 is LNHDA and CDR2 is SQIVND (reference sequence). Trimming shortened V by 3 bases and J by 6 bases, and 12 bases separated the two germline ends. The CDR3 region has the DNA TGTGCCAGTAGTATGGCGGGGGGCGGTCAGCCCCAGCATTTT. This sequence encodes CASSMAGGGQPQHF.

This chain uses TRBV2 with TRBJ1-1; a possible D gene is TRBD1 (5 bases). The CDR3 extends over 13 amino acids. The V end lost 6 bases, the J end lost 4 bases, and 12 bases lay between the germline ends. Germline values: CDR1 SNHLY, CDR2 FYNNEI. The CDR3, as DNA: TGTGCCAGCAGGGGGGAACGGAGCACTGAAGCTTTCTTT. Protein sequence: CASRGERSTEAFF.

This clone was recorded a few times. The chain uses TRBV30 and TRBJ1-4; TRBD1 might be the D (5 bases). Germline CDR1 GTSNPN, CDR2 SVGIG (reference sequence). Trimming stripped 3 bases from V and 7 bases from J, with 12 bases between. The CDR3 has 13 amino acids. DNA for the CDR3: TGTGCCTGGAGACCCCCGAGGGGTGAAAAACTGTTTTTT. Its translation: CAWRPPRGEKLFF.